A selection of T cell receptor beta chains follows, all from one sample in a study of T cells expressing NK-cell markers. One entry per CDR3 protein, without DNA, is what TCRdb gives after re-calling the 5' RACE reads. This sample's table reports roughly 390,000 distinct CDR3 sequences. Specimen: blood T cells: a sorted CD56 or NKG2C T cell subset, CD4+ or CD8+ T cells, or bulk PBMC T cells (not recorded which). Receptors were obtained from a man aged 18-69 years in good health. Each CDR3 is given with its conserved first and last residue.

j_call v_call cdr3_aa
TRBJ2-7 TRBV13 CASSPRGQSHEQYF
TRBJ1-1 TRBV18 CASSPNSRTAKTEAFF
TRBJ1-5 TRBV6-5 CASSYGQGEGPQHF
TRBJ2-4 TRBV20-1 CSAAPGQGGKNIQYF
TRBJ1-1 TRBV7-3 CASSFNRLSEAFF
TRBJ1-1 TRBV5-1 CASSSLGTQNTEAFF
TRBJ2-1 TRBV6-1 CASTRVPTYNEQFF
TRBJ2-2 TRBV5-1 CASSLAFQPNTGELFF
TRBJ2-5 TRBV12-3/TRBV12-4 CASSLGLGQQETQYF
TRBJ2-3 TRBV11-2 CASSLRLAGGKDTQYF
TRBJ2-7 TRBV6-4 CASTVLAGGPYEQYF
TRBJ1-1 TRBV7-9 CASSLIKAYTEAFF
TRBJ1-1 TRBV7-9 CASSLALGSQEAFF
TRBJ1-2 TRBV18 CASSPTGVNYGYTF
TRBJ2-1 TRBV25-1 CASSEGTSGRGYYNEQFF
TRBJ2-5 TRBV27 CASRRYGTGGTIFETQYF
TRBJ2-5 TRBV20-1 CSARTLGSSGGQETQYF
TRBJ1-6 TRBV20-1 CSARARGFSSYNSPLHF
TRBJ2-3 TRBV5-1 CASSYGRTTDTQYF
TRBJ2-3 TRBV20-1 CSARVLTSGSYTDTQYF
TRBJ2-3 TRBV5-1 CASSRGLAGVAADTQYF
TRBJ1-1 TRBV12-3/TRBV12-4 CASSFRRVRKSEAFF
TRBJ2-5 TRBV9 CASSVSDRGYQETQYF
TRBJ2-7 TRBV4-1 CASSQAPGTSRTYEQYF
TRBJ1-6 TRBV7-8 CASRAPQGVDSPLHF
TRBJ1-4 TRBV20-1 CSASNGVRATNEKLFF
TRBJ2-5 TRBV7-9 CASSSWTSVDETQYF
TRBJ2-7 TRBV7-2 CASQNRGPPYEQYF
TRBJ2-1 TRBV9 CASSVVAVLRDRGRNEQFF
TRBJ1-1 TRBV11-2 CASSLGEVSGSRAFF
TRBJ2-3 TRBV2 CASSRDFLPTDTQYF
TRBJ2-3 TRBV20-1 CSARSTERHTDTQYF
TRBJ1-3 TRBV20-1 CSAAGRMGNTIYF
TRBJ2-5 TRBV7-6 CASSLAGGSGGTQYF
TRBJ2-2 TRBV6-1 CASSARRWGQNTGELFF
TRBJ1-2 TRBV9 CASSVALGTYYGYTF
TRBJ2-5 TRBV24-1 CATGQRETQYF
TRBJ2-2 TRBV6-4 CASSTDTGELFF
TRBJ2-7 TRBV10-2 CASTHRYYEQYF
TRBJ2-7 TRBV25-1 CASRDRGAEEQYF
TRBJ1-5 TRBV12-3/TRBV12-4 CASSLQGLGNQPQHF
TRBJ2-2 TRBV2 CASRWEGHFANTGELFF
TRBJ1-1 TRBV12-3/TRBV12-4 CAIAGGYNTEAFF
TRBJ2-3 TRBV29-1 CSVDFLGITQYF
TRBJ2-7 TRBV19 CASSKPHDGSYEQYF
TRBJ2-3 TRBV7-2 CASSLGGRVADTQYF
TRBJ2-3 TRBV5-1 CASSPLLLGSTDTQYF
TRBJ1-1 TRBV12-3/TRBV12-4 CASVLRGEAFF
TRBJ2-7 TRBV9 CASSVDPIRAYEQYF
TRBJ1-4 TRBV3-1 CATGLTNEKLFF
TRBJ1-2 TRBV13 CASSPLWRGHGYTF
TRBJ2-7 TRBV4-2 CASSQEGGQGYHEQYF